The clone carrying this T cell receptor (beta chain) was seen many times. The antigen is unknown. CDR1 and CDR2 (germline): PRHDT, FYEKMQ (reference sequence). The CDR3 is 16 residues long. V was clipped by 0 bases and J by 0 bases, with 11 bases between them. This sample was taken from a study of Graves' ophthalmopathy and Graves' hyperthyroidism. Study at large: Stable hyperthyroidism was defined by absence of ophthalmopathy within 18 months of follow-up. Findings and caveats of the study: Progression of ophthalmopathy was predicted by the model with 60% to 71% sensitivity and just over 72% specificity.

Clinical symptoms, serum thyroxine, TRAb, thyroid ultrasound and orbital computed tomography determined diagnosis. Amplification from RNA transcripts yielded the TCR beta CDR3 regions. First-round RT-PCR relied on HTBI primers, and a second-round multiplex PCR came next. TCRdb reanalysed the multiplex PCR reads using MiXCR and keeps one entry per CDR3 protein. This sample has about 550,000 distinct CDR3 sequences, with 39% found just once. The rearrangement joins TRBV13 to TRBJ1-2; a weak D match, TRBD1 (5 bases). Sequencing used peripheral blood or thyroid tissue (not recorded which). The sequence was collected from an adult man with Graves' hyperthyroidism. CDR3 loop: CASSLGGTLANYGYTF. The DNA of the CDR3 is TGTGCCAGCAGCTTAGGGGGGACTTTAGCTAACTATGGCTACACCTTC.